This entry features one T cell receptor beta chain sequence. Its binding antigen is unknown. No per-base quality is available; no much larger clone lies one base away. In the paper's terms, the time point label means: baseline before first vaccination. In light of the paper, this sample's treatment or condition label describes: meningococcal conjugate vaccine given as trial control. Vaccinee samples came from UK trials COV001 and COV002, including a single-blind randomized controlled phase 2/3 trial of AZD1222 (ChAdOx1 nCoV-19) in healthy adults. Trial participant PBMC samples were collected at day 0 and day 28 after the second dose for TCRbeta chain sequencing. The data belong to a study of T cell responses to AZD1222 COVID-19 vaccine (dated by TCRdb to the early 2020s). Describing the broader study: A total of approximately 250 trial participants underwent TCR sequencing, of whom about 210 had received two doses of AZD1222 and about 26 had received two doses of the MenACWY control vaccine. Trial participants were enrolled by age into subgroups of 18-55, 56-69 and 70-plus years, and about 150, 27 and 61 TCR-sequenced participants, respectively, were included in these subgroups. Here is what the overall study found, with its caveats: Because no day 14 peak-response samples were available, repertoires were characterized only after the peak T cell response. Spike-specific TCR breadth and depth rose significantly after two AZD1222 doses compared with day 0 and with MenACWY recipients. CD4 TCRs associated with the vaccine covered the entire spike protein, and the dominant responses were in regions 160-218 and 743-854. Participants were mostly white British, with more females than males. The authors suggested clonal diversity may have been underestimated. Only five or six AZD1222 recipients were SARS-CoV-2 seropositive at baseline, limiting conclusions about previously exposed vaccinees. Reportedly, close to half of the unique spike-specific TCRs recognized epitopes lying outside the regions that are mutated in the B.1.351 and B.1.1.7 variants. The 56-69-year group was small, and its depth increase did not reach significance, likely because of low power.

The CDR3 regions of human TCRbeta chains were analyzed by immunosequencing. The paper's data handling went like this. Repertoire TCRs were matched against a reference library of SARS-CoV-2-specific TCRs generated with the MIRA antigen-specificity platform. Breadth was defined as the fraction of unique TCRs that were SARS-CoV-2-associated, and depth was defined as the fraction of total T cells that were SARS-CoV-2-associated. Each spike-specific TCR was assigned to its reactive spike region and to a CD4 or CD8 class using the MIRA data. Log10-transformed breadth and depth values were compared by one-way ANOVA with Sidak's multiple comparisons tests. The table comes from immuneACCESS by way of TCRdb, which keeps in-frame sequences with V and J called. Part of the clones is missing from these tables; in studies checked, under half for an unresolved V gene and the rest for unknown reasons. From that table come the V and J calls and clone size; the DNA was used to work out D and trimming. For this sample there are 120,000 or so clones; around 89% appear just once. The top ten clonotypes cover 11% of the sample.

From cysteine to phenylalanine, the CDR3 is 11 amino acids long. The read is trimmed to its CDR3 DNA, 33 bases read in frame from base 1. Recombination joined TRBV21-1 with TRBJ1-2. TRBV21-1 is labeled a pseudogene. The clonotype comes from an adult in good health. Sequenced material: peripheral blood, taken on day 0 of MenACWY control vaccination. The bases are TGTGCCAGCAGCCGTCCCGGGGGCTACACCTTC. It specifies CASSRPGGYTF.